These 3 T cell receptor beta chains share one sample of origin, sequenced in a study of blood T cells in healthy people across ages (dated by TCRdb to the mid-2010s). Library prep was done by 5' RACE. Data came from an Illumina HiSeq 2500. A second about 6 to 11 cycle PCR used a sample-barcoded 5' primer and a J-beta primer mix. TCRdb reworked the public reads: Q25 trimming with fastp, MiXCR clone assembly, productive beta chains retained. Rows with one shared CDR3 protein collapse into an entry with the most common genes and DNA. The sample profile shows roughly 1.4 million distinct CDR3 sequences; approximately 59% of them were found once. The ten largest clones represent under 8.5% of the sample. Source material: blood. Every receptor here comes from a man aged 18 to 29 in good health.

The gene calls are TRBV2 and TRBJ2-7; perhaps TRBD2 as D (6 bases). The CDR3 covers 13 residues. V lost 6 bases and J 2 bases, leaving 11 bases between the germline ends. The germline V gene encodes CDR1 SNHLY and CDR2 FYNNEI. The CDR3 DNA sequence: TGTGCCAGCAGAGGAGCGGGTACCTACGAGCAGTACTTC. This sequence encodes CASRGAGTYEQYF. Full variable domain (rest looked up from reference TRBV2 and TRBJ2-7): EPEVTQTPSHQVTQMGQEVILRCVPISNHLYFYWYRQILGQKVEFLVSFYNNEISEKSEIFDDQFSVERPDGSNFTLKIRSTKLEDSAMYFCASRGAGTYEQYFGPGTRLTVT.

This clonotype showed up just a few times. V and J are TRBV28 and TRBJ2-3, with a tentative D call TRBD1 (6 bases). Trimming pared 8 bases from V and 0 bases from J, leaving 15 bases between. The CDR3 is made up of 15 amino acids. Germline CDR1 reads MDHEN; CDR2 reads SYDVKM. The CDR3 nucleotides are TGTGCCAGCGCCCCAGGGACACTTAGCACAGATACGCAGTATTTT. Translated: CASAPGTLSTDTQYF.

CDR3 DNA: TGTGCCAGCGAGGGTCCAGGTGAAGCTTTCTTT. As protein: CASEGPGEAFF. The chain couples TRBV6-5 to TRBJ1-1; no reliable D call. CDR3 length equals 11 residues. Germline-derived CDR1 and CDR2 are MNHEY and SVGAGI. The germline V and J ends were trimmed by 8 bases and 7 bases, with 11 bases remaining between them.